The rows below give T cell receptor beta chains drawn from one sample of a study of T-cell memory formation after mild COVID-19. Each CDR3 protein is one row after TCRdb ran MiXCR on the 5' RACE reads. The sample lists 250,000 to 300,000 distinct CDR3 sequences, 16% occurring once. What was sequenced was PBMCs or a T cell subset sorted from them (not recorded which). The receptors were sampled from a man aged 18 to 29 who had mild COVID-19 (a few samples of this study predate the infection). Cell type and time point are not known. CDR3s include the opening cysteine and the closing phenylalanine or tryptophan.

V: TRBV7-2; CDR3: CASSLEGTSETQYF
V: TRBV29-1; CDR3: CSVPGPGGTIYF
V: TRBV7-9; CDR3: CASSLADGSGANVLTF
V: TRBV12-3/TRBV12-4; CDR3: CASRLMNTEAFF
V: TRBV24-1; CDR3: CATSDHRLAGTDTQYF
V: TRBV25-1; CDR3: CASGRTGGGEAFF
V: TRBV5-1; CDR3: CASKRRDSVNTGELFF
V: TRBV12-3/TRBV12-4; CDR3: CASSLAGRAQYF
V: TRBV11-1; CDR3: CASNGGSETQYF
V: TRBV12-3/TRBV12-4; CDR3: CASSFGAKNIQYF
V: TRBV12-3/TRBV12-4; CDR3: CASSVGLAADTQYF